What follows are 7 T cell receptor beta chains derived from one specimen sequenced in a study of T cells in Graves' hyperthyroidism and ophthalmopathy. The CDR3 regions of TCR beta were amplified from RNA transcripts. The HTBI primer set served for first-round RT-PCR of the TCR CDR3. TCRdb ran MiXCR on the multiplex PCR reads and lists one entry per CDR3 protein. The sample has 620,000 or so distinct CDR3 sequences; roughly 15% are singletons. The specimen was blood. These receptors were taken from a woman in her forties or fifties with Graves' ophthalmopathy.

This clonotype was found many times. V usage is TRBV27 and J usage is TRBJ1-5; 7 nucleotides match TRBD1. V gave up 7 bases and J gave up 2 bases; unmatched junction bases: 8. This CDR3 is 15 amino acids long. Germline lookup yields CDR1 MNHEY and CDR2 SMNVEV (reference sequence). CDR3 bases: TGTGCCAGCACCGAGGTAGGGGGCCGCAATCAGCCCCAGCATTTT. Translation: CASTEVGGRNQPQHF.

There are a few counts of this clonotype. The chain has TRBV5-1 and TRBJ2-2, with D possibly matching TRBD2 (6 bases). The CDR3 length is 15 residues. V was clipped by 7 bases and J by 2 bases, with 15 bases between them. Germline loops: CDR1 SGHRS, CDR2 YFSETQ. The CDR3, as DNA: TGCGCCAGCTCCCTCAGGCGGGATAACACCGGGGAGCTGTTTTTT. It codes for CASSLRRDNTGELFF.

Ten or more counts support this clonotype. The rearrangement uses TRBV7-9 and TRBJ1-1; D unresolved. Germline V gives CDR1 SEHNR, CDR2 FQNEAQ (reference sequence). The CDR3 totals 13 residues. V lost 6 bases, J lost 2 bases, and 10 bases lay in between. The DNA of the CDR3 is TGTGCCAGCAGTCAAGAGGGTAACACTGAAGCTTTCTTT. As protein: CASSQEGNTEAFF.

This chain joins TRBV12-3 or TRBV12-4 and TRBJ2-7; 9 nucleotides match TRBD1. V lost 8 bases, J lost 1 base, and 9 bases stayed unmatched. The CDR3 totals 15 residues. CDR3 loop: CASGKGQGLSYEQYF. The CDR3 bases are TGTGCCAGCGGAAAGGGACAGGGATTATCCTACGAGCAGTACTTC.

This clonotype was observed at least ten times. The V gene is TRBV20-1, the J gene TRBJ2-1; TRBD1 matches 7 bases. The CDR3 spans 14 residues. The germline gives CDR1 DFQATT, CDR2 SNEGSKA (reference sequence). The V and J ends lost 4 bases and 9 bases, in that order; junction bases with no gene match: 12. The CDR3 here is CSATTTGIYFEQFF. As DNA, the CDR3 is TGCAGTGCTACCACGACAGGGATCTATTTTGAGCAGTTCTTC.

This clonotype appeared once. CDR3 region: CASTLTDRFNEKLFF. CDR3 sequence (DNA): TGTGCCAGCACCCTCACGGACAGGTTTAATGAAAAACTGTTTTTT. The rearrangement links TRBV5-5 to TRBJ1-4; 7 bases map to TRBD1. The V gene's germline CDR1 is SGHKS and CDR2 YYEKEE (reference sequence). The CDR3 length is 15 residues. The V gene end was trimmed by 6 bases and the J gene end by 4 bases; junction bases not matched to a gene: 9. Drawing the rest from reference TRBV5-5 and TRBJ1-4, the complete variable domain is DAGVTQSPTHLIKTRGQQVTLRCSPISGHKSVSWYQQVLGQGPQFIFQYYEKEERGRGNFPDRFSARQFPNYSSELNVNALLLGDSALYLCASTLTDRFNEKLFFGSGTQLSVL.

This clonotype has ten or more counts. The chain uses TRBV7-6 and TRBJ2-7; 10 bases align to TRBD2. The CDR3 extends over 16 amino acids. J lost 2 bases, V lost 3 bases, and 7 bases had no gene match. Per germline, CDR1 SGHVS and CDR2 FNYEAQ. DNA for the CDR3: TGTGCCAGCAGCTTCACCGGGACTAGCGCTACCTACGAGCAGTACTTC. Encoded protein: CASSFTGTSATYEQYF.